The next 13 T cell receptor beta chains were all read from a single sample in a study of OX40 agonist ivuxolimab in advanced cancers. Here immunoSEQ multiplex PCR was the method, and the copy in TCRdb shows in-frame clones only, minus some. The sample has roughly 67,000 clones, roughly 88% seen once; the top ten hold about 4.8%. The sample in question was CD4+ or CD8+ T cells sorted from blood, obtained in a trial of the OX40 agonist ivuxolimab. The origin of the receptors is an adult with an advanced solid tumor such as melanoma, head and neck, liver or kidney cancer.

The V call is TRBV5-4, the J call TRBJ2-4; TRBD1 matches 10 bases. The J segment lost 6 bases and the V segment lost 4 bases, leaving 7 bases of the junction unmatched. Germline CDR1 is SGHNT and CDR2 is YYREEE (reference sequence). This CDR3 region has 15 residues. DNA of the CDR3: TGTGCCAGCAGCCAGCTGACAGGGGGCGGAAACATTCAGTACTTC. Its protein is CASSQLTGGGNIQYF.

The V call is TRBV12-5, the J call TRBJ2-2, with D perhaps matching TRBD1 or TRBD2 (5 bases each). With 6 bases removed from V and 0 bases from J, the gap between germline ends came to 14 bases. The CDR3 is 16 residues long. The germline CDR1 and CDR2 sequences are LGHNT and FRNRAP. Written as DNA, the CDR3 is TGTGCTAGTGGCCCGGGGACGGGATCGAACACCGGGGAGCTGTTTTTT. This encodes CASGPGTGSNTGELFF.

The V gene is TRBV5-8, the J gene TRBJ1-5; 7 bases fit TRBD1. The CDR3 extends over 14 amino acids. V lost 3 bases and J lost 2; bases outside the gene matches: 2. The V gene's germline CDR1 is SGHTS and CDR2 YDEGEE. The CDR3, as DNA: TGTGCCAGCAGCTCTGACAGGGGCAATCAGCCCCAGCATTTT. This sequence encodes CASSSDRGNQPQHF.

V gene TRBV7-2 combines with J gene TRBJ2-5; TRBD1 or TRBD2 may be the D gene (5 bases each). The CDR3 consists of 15 residues. Looked up from germline, CDR1 is SGHTA and CDR2 is FQGNSA. Trimming pared 5 bases from V and 5 bases from J, leaving 18 bases between. CDR3 nucleotides: TGTGCCAGCAGCCCGCCCGGGACCTTACGGGAGACCCAGTACTTC. Translating it yields CASSPPGTLRETQYF.

The CDR3 is CASRPVSITGKTEQFF. For the CDR3, the DNA is TGTGCCAGCAGACCCGTTTCAATCACAGGGAAGACTGAGCAGTTCTTC. The chain couples TRBV27 to TRBJ2-1, with D maybe TRBD1 (6 bases). The CDR3 runs to 16 residues. Trimming cost V 6 bases and J 9 bases, with 24 bases left between them. Germline-derived CDR1 and CDR2 are MNHEY and SMNVEV (reference sequence).

This chain connects TRBV7-2 to TRBJ1-5; 7 bases fit TRBD1. CDR3 length: 15 residues. V dropped 2 bases and J dropped 7; count of bases not matched to a gene: 8. The germline V gene encodes CDR1 SGHTA and CDR2 FQGNSA. The chain's CDR3 is CASSLNRDSWQPQHF. Written as DNA, the CDR3 is TGTGCCAGCAGCTTAAACAGGGACAGCTGGCAGCCCCAGCATTTT.

V is TRBV6-1 and J is TRBJ2-7, with no clear D. The V end was cut by 5 bases, the J end by 6 bases, with 8 bases between. This CDR3 region has 11 residues. Germline V lookup: CDR1 MNHNS, CDR2 SASEGT. The CDR3 bases are TGTGCCAGCAGTTACGGGTTCGAGCAGTACTTC. Its translation: CASSYGFEQYF.

J is TRBJ2-5 and V is TRBV19; a possible D gene is TRBD2 (6 bases). CDR3 length equals 15 residues. Trimming took off 7 bases at V and 3 bases at J, with 18 bases between the two ends. CDR1 is LNHDA and CDR2 is SQIVND in the germline V gene (reference sequence). The CDR3 DNA is TGTGCCAGTAAGCAGATCTCCCGGGGGAAAGAGACCCAGTACTTC. This sequence encodes CASKQISRGKETQYF.

The V gene is TRBV27, the J gene TRBJ2-7; no definite D call. CDR3 length: 17 amino acids. Germline CDR1 and CDR2: MNHEY and SMNVEV (reference sequence). Deletions cut 2 bases from V and 0 bases from J, with 17 bases between. The CDR3 protein is CASSLGPPRVSSYEQYF. The CDR3, as DNA: TGTGCCAGCAGTTTAGGACCGCCGCGTGTCAGCTCCTACGAGCAGTACTTC.

The chain recombines TRBV7-9 with TRBJ1-2, with TRBD1 as a possible D gene (5 bases). This CDR3 has 13 amino acids. V was shortened by 4 bases and J by 5 bases, with 11 bases between the two germline ends. Germline CDR1 and CDR2: SEHNR and FQNEAQ (reference sequence). The CDR3 sequence: CASSSGSGYGYTF. CDR3 in DNA: TGTGCCAGCAGCTCAGGGAGTGGGTATGGCTACACCTTC.

A note on this clone: Germline is not matched at one junction end, which may reflect a read error. The chain joins TRBV30 to TRBJ1-4, with 10 bases that match TRBD1. The length of the CDR3 is 9 residues. Germline CDR1 is GTSNPN and CDR2 is SVGIG (reference sequence). DNA for the CDR3: TGTGCCTGGTTCCGGGACAGGGGATTT. Its protein is CAWFRDRGF.

The rearrangement links TRBV19 to TRBJ1-4; 7 positions agree with TRBD1. Looked up from germline, CDR1 is LNHDA and CDR2 is SQIVND (reference sequence). J lost 1 base, V lost 9 bases, and 8 bases had no gene match. The CDR3 totals 15 residues. DNA of the CDR3: TGTGCCAGCTCCAACCAGGGGGAAACTAATGAAAAACTGTTTTTT. Its protein product is CASSNQGETNEKLFF. The full variable domain, in which reference TRBV19 and TRBJ1-4 provide the parts outside the CDR3, is DGGITQSPKYLFRKEGQNVTLSCEQNLNHDAMYWYRQDPGQGLRLIYYSQIVNDFQKGDIAEGYSVSREKKESFPLTVTSAQKNPTAFYLCASSNQGETNEKLFFGSGTQLSVL.

This clone was found once. This chain joins TRBV25-1 and TRBJ2-1, with D possibly matching TRBD2 (5 bases). This CDR3 contains 15 residues. The germline V gene has CDR1 MGHDK and CDR2 SYGVNS. V was clipped by 8 bases and J by 2 bases, with 16 bases between them. CDR3 protein: CASGKVTGTYNEQFF. CDR3 nucleotide sequence: TGTGCCAGCGGTAAAGTTACGGGAACCTACAATGAGCAGTTCTTC.